A selection of T cell receptor beta chains follows, all from one sample in a study of cytomegalovirus exposure and HLA in healthy donors. The repertoire was sequenced with immunoSEQ multiplex PCR; TCRdb's copy has only in-frame clones and lacks some. The repertoire consists of roughly 250,000 clones, with 90% occurring once and the leading ten covering 0.3% to 0.4%. Input material: PBMCs. These TCRs come from a woman under 30 in good health and CMV-seronegative. The conserved cysteine and the conserved F or W are not part of the CDR3 here. A D gene is named only where the DNA matches it firmly.

CDR3aa,d_gene,j_gene,v_gene
ASSDSTATQPQH,-,TRBJ1-5,TRBV6-4
ASSLEQGALWTEAF,TRBD1,TRBJ1-1,TRBV5-1
ASSEQGARAGELF,TRBD1,TRBJ2-2,TRBV6-1
ASSRTAPSYNEQF,-,TRBJ2-1,TRBV27
ASSIRGQGFPLH,TRBD1,TRBJ1-6,TRBV19
ASSDQTGVENYGYT,TRBD1,TRBJ1-2,TRBV2
ASSLDDRMGNTIY,-,TRBJ1-3,TRBV11-2
ASRMGAGPYLETQY,-,TRBJ2-5,TRBV5-1
ASSLDRVQSHEQY,-,TRBJ2-7,TRBV7-9
ASSVVSGSTNTGELF,-,TRBJ2-2,TRBV9
ASSTAGGRADTQY,TRBD2,TRBJ2-3,TRBV2
ASSLTGGGRAF,TRBD1,TRBJ1-1,TRBV5-1
ASSQTLGATGELF,-,TRBJ2-2,TRBV4-1
ASSLVRGNYNEQF,-,TRBJ2-1,TRBV7-9
ASSLGLQGDRGREGDNSPLH,TRBD1,TRBJ1-6,TRBV7-6
ASSLDSGGTGELF,TRBD1,TRBJ2-2,TRBV11-3
ASSSSLTGEDNYGYT,TRBD1,TRBJ1-2,TRBV5-5
ASSEPGHGYT,-,TRBJ1-2,TRBV10-1
ASSVQGSDTQY,-,TRBJ2-3,TRBV6-6
ASRGTGLDPLYGYT,TRBD1,TRBJ1-2,TRBV11-2
ASSIPGGGDDSYEQY,-,TRBJ2-7,TRBV7-9
ATSRDRGPGNTIY,-,TRBJ1-3,TRBV15
ASSQEPPGNLQETQY,-,TRBJ2-5,TRBV4-1
ASSGPDRSSGNTIY,-,TRBJ1-3,TRBV18
ASRGTSSDNTGELF,TRBD2,TRBJ2-2,TRBV9
ASSPGQGTGNTIY,TRBD1,TRBJ1-3,TRBV7-8
ASSLRGAYNEQF,TRBD2,TRBJ2-1,TRBV27
ASSRDPLAGVYNEQF,TRBD2,TRBJ2-1,TRBV4-1
ASSSSRQGTYGYT,TRBD1,TRBJ1-2,TRBV5-1
ASSVGQFNTEAF,-,TRBJ1-1,TRBV9
ASSEGRDSLF,TRBD1,TRBJ2-1,TRBV5-1
ASSLTSGFVQETQY,TRBD2,TRBJ2-5,TRBV7-6
ASRSGQRNEQF,-,TRBJ2-1,TRBV28
ASSYTGGARNTEAF,TRBD1,TRBJ1-1,TRBV19
ASSSRNSKTSGVQETQY,TRBD2,TRBJ2-5,TRBV5-1
ASSQTGGRYNSPLH,TRBD1,TRBJ1-6,TRBV2
ASTYDRGWTEAF,-,TRBJ1-1,TRBV2